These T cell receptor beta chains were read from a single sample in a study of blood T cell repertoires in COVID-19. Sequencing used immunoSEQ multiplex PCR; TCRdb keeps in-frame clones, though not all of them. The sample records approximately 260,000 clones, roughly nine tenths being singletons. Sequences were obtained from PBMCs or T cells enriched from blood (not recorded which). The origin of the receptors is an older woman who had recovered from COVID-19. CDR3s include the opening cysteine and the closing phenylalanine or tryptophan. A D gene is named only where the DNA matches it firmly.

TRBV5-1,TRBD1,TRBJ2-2,CASRWTGMGAGELFF,TGCGCCAGCAGATGGACAGGGATGGGTGCCGGGGAGCTGTTTTTT
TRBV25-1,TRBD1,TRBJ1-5,CASSPDRGQPQHF,TGTGCCAGCAGTCCGGACAGGGGGCAGCCCCAGCATTTT
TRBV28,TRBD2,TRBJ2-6,CASSLLAGGGANVLTF,TGTGCCAGCAGTTTACTAGCGGGAGGTGGGGCCAACGTCCTGACTTTC
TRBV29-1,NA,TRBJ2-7,CSVDTVSYEQYF,TGCAGCGTTGACACGGTCTCCTACGAGCAGTACTTC
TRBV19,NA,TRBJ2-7,CASSIPGAYEQYF,TGTGCCAGTAGTATTCCGGGGGCCTACGAGCAGTACTTC
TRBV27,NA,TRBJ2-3,CASMQFGDTQYF,TGTGCCAGCATGCAGTTTGGAGATACGCAGTATTTT
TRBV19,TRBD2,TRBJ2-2,CASSIYGRFVTGELFF,TGTGCCAGTAGTATTTACGGGAGGTTCGTCACCGGGGAGCTGTTTTTT
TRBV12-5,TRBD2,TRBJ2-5,CASGLGGRAETQYF,TGTGCTAGTGGTTTGGGAGGGAGGGCGGAGACCCAGTACTTC
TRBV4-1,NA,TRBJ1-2,CASSQVAGADGYTF,TGCGCCAGCAGCCAAGTCGCGGGGGCTGATGGCTACACCTTC
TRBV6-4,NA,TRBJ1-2,CASPRHSLYGYTF,TGTGCCAGCCCCAGGCACAGCCTCTATGGCTACACCTTC
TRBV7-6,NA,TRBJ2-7,CASSTAGASYEQYF,TGTGCCAGCAGCACCGCGGGGGCGTCCTACGAGCAGTACTTC
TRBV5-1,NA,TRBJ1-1,CASSLARRGNTEAFF,TGCGCCAGCAGCTTGGCCAGGCGGGGAAACACTGAAGCTTTCTTT
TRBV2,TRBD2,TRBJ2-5,CASSSYGAGRETQYF,TGTGCCAGCAGTTCCTACGGAGCGGGAAGAGAGACCCAGTACTTC
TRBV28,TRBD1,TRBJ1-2,CAGAGTAGWSGYTF,TGTGCTGGGGCCGGGACAGCAGGCTGGAGTGGCTACACCTTC
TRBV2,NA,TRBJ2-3,CASSVSFTDTQYF,TGTGCCAGCAGTGTCAGTTTCACAGATACGCAGTATTTT
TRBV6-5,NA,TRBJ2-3,CASSYSSQVLTDTQYF,TGTGCCAGCAGTTACTCGAGCCAGGTTCTCACAGATACGCAGTATTTT
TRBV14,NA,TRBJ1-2,CASSQDRSSSGYTF,TGTGCCAGCAGCCAAGATCGGAGCTCCTCGGGCTACACCTTC
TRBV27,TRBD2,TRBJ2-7,CATRLAGGPGQYF,TGTGCCACCCGACTAGCGGGAGGGCCAGGACAGTACTTC
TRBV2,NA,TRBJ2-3,CASQQLKTQYF,TGTGCCAGCCAACAATTGAAGACGCAGTATTTT
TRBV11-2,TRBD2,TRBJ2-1,CASSFRLAGVNEQFF,TGTGCCAGCAGCTTTCGGCTAGCGGGGGTTAATGAGCAGTTCTTC
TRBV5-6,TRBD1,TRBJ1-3,CASDRGQDSGNTIYF,TGTGCCAGCGACAGGGGCCAAGACTCTGGAAACACCATATATTTT
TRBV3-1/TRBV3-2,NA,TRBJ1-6,CASSQPGNSPLHF,TGTGCCAGCAGCCAACCGGGTAATTCACCCCTCCACTTT
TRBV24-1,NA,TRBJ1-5,CATSDRVEQPQHF,TGTGCCACCAGTGACAGGGTCGAGCAGCCCCAGCATTTT
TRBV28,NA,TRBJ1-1,CASSGGGKTEAFF,TGTGCCAGCAGTGGGGGAGGGAAAACTGAAGCTTTCTTT
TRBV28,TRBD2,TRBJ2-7,CASSSLAGAYEQYF,TGTGCCAGCAGTTCTCTAGCGGGAGCCTACGAGCAGTACTTC
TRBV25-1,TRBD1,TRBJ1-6,CASSDPGTGGRSPLHF,TGTGCCAGCAGTGATCCCGGGACAGGGGGCCGTTCACCCCTCCACTTT
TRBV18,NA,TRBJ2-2,CASSSTGELFF,TGTGCCAGCTCATCAACCGGGGAGCTGTTTTTT
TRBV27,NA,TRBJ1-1,CASSSRGGNTEAFF,TGTGCCAGCAGTTCGCGGGGGGGGAACACTGAAGCTTTCTTT
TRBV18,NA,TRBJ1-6,CASSPREEALGSPLHF,TGTGCCAGCTCACCTAGAGAGGAAGCTCTCGGTTCACCCCTCCACTTT